This entry lists 8 T cell receptor beta chains sequenced from one sample in a study of PD-1 blockade in classical Hodgkin lymphoma. Sequencing used immunoSEQ multiplex PCR; TCRdb keeps in-frame clones, though not all of them. This repertoire shows 120,000 to 150,000 clones, around 73% found once; its top ten account for about 9.2%. Following autologous stem cell transplantation, relapse occurred in every patient, and exposure to brentuximab vedotin varied. Sequencing used peripheral blood mononuclear cells (PBMCs), obtained before the second cycle of nivolumab. These receptors were obtained from a human donor with classical Hodgkin lymphoma.

The chain has TRBV7-2 and TRBJ2-5; D unresolved. Germline CDR1 is SGHTA and CDR2 is FQGNSA. CDR3 length: 14 residues. The V end lost 3 bases, the J end lost 4 bases, and 12 bases lay between the germline ends. As DNA, the CDR3 is TGTGCCAGCAGCTTGGTGTGGGGTCCAGAGACCCAGTACTTC. Its translation: CASSLVWGPETQYF.

V usage is TRBV11-2 and J usage is TRBJ2-7, with 10 nucleotides matching TRBD2. J was trimmed by 4 bases and V by 3 bases; bases with no gene match: 3. CDR3 length: 14 residues. Germline loops: CDR1 SGHAT, CDR2 FQNNGV. The CDR3 DNA follows: TGTGCCAGCAGCTTCGGACTAGCGGAATACGAGCAGTACTTC. It translates to CASSFGLAEYEQYF.

Ten or more counts support this clone. CDR3 in DNA: TGTGCCAGCAGCCCTTCGGGGGGGGTAGCCAAAAACATTCAGTACTTC. Translation: CASSPSGGVAKNIQYF. The gene calls are TRBV4-2 and TRBJ2-4; TRBD2 agrees at 8 bases. The CDR3 length is 16 residues. Germline values: CDR1 LGHNA, CDR2 YNFKEQ. The V and J ends lost 4 bases and 0 bases, in that order; junction bases with no gene match: 5.

The chain recombines TRBV6-5 with TRBJ2-7; TRBD1 agrees at 7 bases. V was pared by 7 bases and J by 2 bases, with 8 bases of the junction left unmatched. There are 14 residues in the CDR3. In germline, CDR1 is MNHEY, CDR2 SVGAGI. The CDR3 loop is CASTATGKTYEQYF. The CDR3 region has the DNA TGTGCCAGCACTGCGACAGGGAAGACCTACGAGCAGTACTTC.

In this sample, this clone turned up once. The genes are TRBV4-3 and TRBJ1-1, with TRBD1 as a possible D gene (6 bases). Per the germline V gene, CDR1 is LGHNA and CDR2 is YSLEER. Between the trimmed V and J ends, which lost 0 bases and 0 bases, there was a span of 8 bases. This CDR3 is built from 15 residues. Here the CDR3 DNA reads TGCGCCAGCAGCCAAGACGGACAGATGAACACTGAAGCTTTCTTT. Its translation is CASSQDGQMNTEAFF.

The chain has TRBV7-9 and TRBJ1-4, with D maybe TRBD1 (5 bases). From germline, CDR1 is SEHNR and CDR2 FQNEAQ (reference sequence). The germline V and J ends were trimmed by 5 bases and 0 bases, with 16 bases remaining between them. The CDR3 runs 17 residues. The CDR3 spells CASSHGGTRATNEKLFF. In DNA form, the CDR3 reads TGTGCCAGCAGCCACGGGGGAACGCGTGCAACTAATGAAAAACTGTTTTTT.

The table lists this clone with a count of one. The rearrangement links TRBV5-1 to TRBJ2-1, with 7 bases fitting TRBD2. Trimming removed 2 bases from V and 4 bases from J; junction bases left unmatched: 6. The CDR3 spans 15 residues. CDR1 is SGHRS, CDR2 YFSETQ, per germline. The CDR3 DNA follows: TGCGCCAGCAGCTTCGGGGGAGGGCCATACAATGAGCAGTTCTTC. Its protein product is CASSFGGGPYNEQFF.

The chain combines TRBV5-6 with TRBJ2-3, with TRBD2 identical over 9 bases. Trimming removed 0 bases from V and 4 bases from J; junction bases left unmatched: 3. The CDR3 loop spans 15 amino acids. Germline values: CDR1 SGHDT, CDR2 YYEEEE. Written as DNA, the CDR3 is TGTGCCAGCAGCTTGGTTAGCGGGAGTTCAGATACGCAGTATTTT. Residues: CASSLVSGSSDTQYF.